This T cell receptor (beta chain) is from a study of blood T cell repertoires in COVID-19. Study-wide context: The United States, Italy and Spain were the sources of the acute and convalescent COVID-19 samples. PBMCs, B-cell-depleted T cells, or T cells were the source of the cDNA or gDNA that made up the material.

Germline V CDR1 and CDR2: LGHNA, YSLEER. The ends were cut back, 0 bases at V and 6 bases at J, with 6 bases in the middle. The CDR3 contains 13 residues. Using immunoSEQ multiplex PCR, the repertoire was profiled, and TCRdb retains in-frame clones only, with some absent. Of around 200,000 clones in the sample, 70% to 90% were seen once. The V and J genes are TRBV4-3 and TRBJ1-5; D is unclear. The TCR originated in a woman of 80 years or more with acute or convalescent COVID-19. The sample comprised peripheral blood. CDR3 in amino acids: CASSQDYSQPQHF. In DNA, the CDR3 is TGCGCCAGCAGCCAAGATTACTCTCAGCCCCAGCATTTT.